Shown below are 7 T cell receptor beta chains from a single sample sequenced in a study of regulatory T cells in long-lasting Graves disease. CDR3-region Arm-PCR and iRepertoire HTBI primers produced the TCR beta libraries. TCRdb independently ran MiXCR on the multiplex PCR reads; one entry per CDR3 protein. The table includes about 540,000 distinct CDR3 sequences, roughly 14% detected once. Documented time point: newly diagnosed GD, antithyroid drugs for less than 3 months. The TCR library was made from RNA extracted from PBMCs. The data were also submitted as part of a second study, on T cells in Graves' hyperthyroidism and ophthalmopathy.

The sample in question was peripheral blood mononuclear cells (PBMCs), obtained at new diagnosis, from a patient treated with antithyroid drugs. Every receptor here comes from a man between 25 and 39 years old with Graves disease.

Only a few counts were recorded for this clonotype. This chain joins TRBV10-2 and TRBJ2-4; a possible D gene is TRBD1 (5 bases). Trimming removed 10 bases at V and 0 bases at J, with 7 bases between. CDR1 is WSHSY and CDR2 is SAAADI in the germline V gene. CDR3 length equals 12 residues. CDR3 sequence (DNA): TGCGCCACCACAGGAGCCAAAAACATTCAGTACTTC. As protein: CATTGAKNIQYF.

This clonotype was seen more than once but under ten times. The CDR3: CATSDYSGEETQYF. CDR3 bases: TGTGCCACCAGTGATTATAGTGGGGAAGAGACCCAGTACTTC. This chain uses TRBV24-1 with TRBJ2-5; D remains unclear. CDR1 and CDR2 (germline): KGHDR, SFDVKD. The ends were cut back, 2 bases at V and 3 bases at J, with 9 bases in the middle. This CDR3 has 14 residues.

The genes are TRBV3-1 and TRBJ2-2; 7 bases are shared with TRBD2. V lost 3 bases, J lost 3 bases, and 10 bases stayed unmatched. Germline V CDR1 and CDR2: LGHDT, YNNKEL (reference sequence). The CDR3 sequence is 17 residues long. The DNA for the CDR3 is TGTGCCAGCAGCCAGAGCTTAGCGGGTGATTACACCGGGGAGCTGTTTTTT. This sequence encodes CASSQSLAGDYTGELFF.

This clonotype was picked up many times. The chain employs TRBV2 and TRBJ2-4, with D possibly matching TRBD1 (5 bases). V lost 2 bases and J 0 bases, leaving 8 bases between the germline ends. This CDR3 is built from 15 residues. Looked up from germline, CDR1 is SNHLY and CDR2 is FYNNEI. The CDR3, as DNA: TGTGCCAGCAGTGAATTCAGGGTAGCCAAAAACATTCAGTACTTC. The encoded protein is CASSEFRVAKNIQYF.

The chain couples TRBV20-1 to TRBJ1-2, with a tentative D call TRBD1 (5 bases). V was trimmed by 0 bases and J by 4 bases, leaving 9 bases between them. Germline V gene sequence: CDR1 DFQATT, CDR2 SNEGSKA (reference sequence). The CDR3 spans 13 residues. The CDR3 sequence is CSARDWGSYGYTF. As DNA, the CDR3 is TGCAGTGCTAGAGATTGGGGCAGCTATGGCTACACCTTC.

Ten or more counts support this clonotype. The chain combines TRBV2 with TRBJ1-1; possible D gene TRBD1, 5 bases. V lost 5 bases and J 7 bases, leaving 14 bases between the germline ends. The germline CDR1 and CDR2 sequences are SNHLY and FYNNEI. The CDR3 spans 13 residues. The CDR3 spells CASSLQGVSEAFF. The CDR3 DNA reads as TGTGCCAGCAGTTTACAAGGGGTCAGTGAAGCTTTCTTT.

J is TRBJ2-1 and V is TRBV5-1, with D tentatively TRBD2 (5 bases). Germline assignment: CDR1 SGHRS and CDR2 YFSETQ. The CDR3 length is 18 residues. V lost 0 bases to trimming and J lost 3 bases, with 19 bases between them. CDR3 residues: CASSLAPDRLAGYNEQFF. The CDR3 nucleotides read TGCGCCAGCAGCTTGGCCCCGGACCGTCTGGCGGGCTACAATGAGCAGTTCTTC.